This T cell receptor (beta chain) emerged from a study of graft-versus-host responses after intestinal transplantation. About the study: All recipients got anti-thymocyte globulin induction, then tacrolimus and steroids for roughly 3 years. Notes on the study in general: The presence of high graft-versus-host to host-versus-graft clonal ratios in allografts characterized patients with graft-donor T cell macrochimerism.

Germline V gives CDR1 SGDLS, CDR2 YYNGEE. The CDR3 consists of 15 residues. With 0 bases clipped from V and 3 bases from J, the junction kept 4 bases outside the gene matches. Note on this clone: Its antigen remains unidentified.

The repertoire was sequenced with immunoSEQ multiplex PCR; TCRdb's copy has only in-frame clones and lacks some. This table holds fewer than 120,000 clones, 90% to 95% found once. This sequence originates from a human donor who received an intestinal transplant. The chain has TRBV9 and TRBJ2-7; 9 bases agree with TRBD2. The material sequenced was unstimulated CD8+ T cells sorted from spleen or lymph node cells, taken before intestinal transplant. CDR3 DNA: TGTGCCAGCAGCGTAGGGGCTAGCGGGGACTACGAGCAGTACTTC. It codes for CASSVGASGDYEQYF.